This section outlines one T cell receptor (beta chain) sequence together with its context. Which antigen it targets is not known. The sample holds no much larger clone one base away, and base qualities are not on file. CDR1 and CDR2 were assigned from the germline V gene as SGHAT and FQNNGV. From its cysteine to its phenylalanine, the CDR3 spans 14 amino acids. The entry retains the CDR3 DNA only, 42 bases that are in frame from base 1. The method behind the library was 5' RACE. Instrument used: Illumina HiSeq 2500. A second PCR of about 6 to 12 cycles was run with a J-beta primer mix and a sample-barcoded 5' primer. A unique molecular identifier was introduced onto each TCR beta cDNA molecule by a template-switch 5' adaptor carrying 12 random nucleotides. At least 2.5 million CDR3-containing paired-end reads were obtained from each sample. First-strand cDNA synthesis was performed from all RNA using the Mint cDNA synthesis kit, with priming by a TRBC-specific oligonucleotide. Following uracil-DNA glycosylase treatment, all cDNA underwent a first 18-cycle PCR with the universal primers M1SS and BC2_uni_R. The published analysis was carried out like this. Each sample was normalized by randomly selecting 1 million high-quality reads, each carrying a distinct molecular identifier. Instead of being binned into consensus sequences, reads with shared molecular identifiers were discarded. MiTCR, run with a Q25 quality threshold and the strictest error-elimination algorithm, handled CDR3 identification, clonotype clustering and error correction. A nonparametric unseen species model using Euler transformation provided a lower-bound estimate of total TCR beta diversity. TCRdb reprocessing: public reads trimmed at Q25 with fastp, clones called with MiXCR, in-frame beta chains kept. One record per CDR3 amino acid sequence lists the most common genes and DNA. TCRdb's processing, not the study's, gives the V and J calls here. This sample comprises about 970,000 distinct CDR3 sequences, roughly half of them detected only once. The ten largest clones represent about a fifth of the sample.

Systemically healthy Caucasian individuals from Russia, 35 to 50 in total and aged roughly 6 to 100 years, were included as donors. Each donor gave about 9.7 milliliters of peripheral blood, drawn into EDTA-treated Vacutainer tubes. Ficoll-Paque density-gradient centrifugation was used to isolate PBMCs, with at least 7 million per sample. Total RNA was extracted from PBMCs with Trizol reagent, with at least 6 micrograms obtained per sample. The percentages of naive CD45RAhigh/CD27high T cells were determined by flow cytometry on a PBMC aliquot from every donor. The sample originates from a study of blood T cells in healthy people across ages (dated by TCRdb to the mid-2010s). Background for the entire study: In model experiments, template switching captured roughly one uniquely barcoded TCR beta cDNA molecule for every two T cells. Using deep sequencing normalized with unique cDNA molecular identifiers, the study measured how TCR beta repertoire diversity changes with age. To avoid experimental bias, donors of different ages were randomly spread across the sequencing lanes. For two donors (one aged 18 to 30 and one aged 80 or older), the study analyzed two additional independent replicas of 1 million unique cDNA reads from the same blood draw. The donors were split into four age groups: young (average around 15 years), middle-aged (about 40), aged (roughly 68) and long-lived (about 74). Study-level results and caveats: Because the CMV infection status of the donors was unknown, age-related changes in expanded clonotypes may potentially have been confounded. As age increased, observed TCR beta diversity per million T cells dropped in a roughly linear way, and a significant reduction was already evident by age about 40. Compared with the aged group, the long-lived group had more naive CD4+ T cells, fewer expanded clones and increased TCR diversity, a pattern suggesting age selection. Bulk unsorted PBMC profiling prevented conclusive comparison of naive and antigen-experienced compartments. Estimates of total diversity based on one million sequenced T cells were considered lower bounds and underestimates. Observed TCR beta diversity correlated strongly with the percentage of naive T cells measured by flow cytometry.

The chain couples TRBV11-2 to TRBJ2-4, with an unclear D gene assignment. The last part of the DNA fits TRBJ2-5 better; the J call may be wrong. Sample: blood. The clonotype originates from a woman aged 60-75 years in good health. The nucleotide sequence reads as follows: TGTGCCAGCAGCTTAGTGTCTGAGAAGGAGACCCAGTACTTC. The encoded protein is CASSLVSEKETQYF.